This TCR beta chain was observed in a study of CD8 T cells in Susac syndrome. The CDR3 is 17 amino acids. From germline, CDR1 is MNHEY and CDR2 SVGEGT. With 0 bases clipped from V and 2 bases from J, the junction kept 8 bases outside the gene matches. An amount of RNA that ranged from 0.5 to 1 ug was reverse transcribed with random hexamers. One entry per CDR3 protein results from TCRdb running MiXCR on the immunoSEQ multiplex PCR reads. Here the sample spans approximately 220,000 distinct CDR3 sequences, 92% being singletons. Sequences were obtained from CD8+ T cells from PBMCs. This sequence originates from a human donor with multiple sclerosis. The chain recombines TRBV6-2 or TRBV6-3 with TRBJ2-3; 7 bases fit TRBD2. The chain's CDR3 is CASSYSRSSGYTDTQYF. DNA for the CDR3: TGTGCCAGCAGTTACTCGAGATCTAGCGGCTACACAGATACGCAGTATTTT.